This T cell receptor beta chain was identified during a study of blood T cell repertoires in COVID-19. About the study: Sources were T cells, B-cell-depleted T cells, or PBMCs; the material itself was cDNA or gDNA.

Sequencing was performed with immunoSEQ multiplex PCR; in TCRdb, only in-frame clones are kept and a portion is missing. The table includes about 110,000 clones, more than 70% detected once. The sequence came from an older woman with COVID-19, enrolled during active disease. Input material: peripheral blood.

CDR3: CASSLGRGGEFREKLFF. CDR3 nucleotide sequence: TGTGCCAGCAGCCTAGGCCGGGGTGGCGAGTTCCGTGAAAAACTGTTTTTT. The chain has TRBV28 and TRBJ1-4, with unresolved D. The CDR3 loop spans 17 amino acids. The germline gives CDR1 MDHEN, CDR2 SYDVKM. Trimming took off 6 bases at V and 7 bases at J, with 24 bases between the two ends.